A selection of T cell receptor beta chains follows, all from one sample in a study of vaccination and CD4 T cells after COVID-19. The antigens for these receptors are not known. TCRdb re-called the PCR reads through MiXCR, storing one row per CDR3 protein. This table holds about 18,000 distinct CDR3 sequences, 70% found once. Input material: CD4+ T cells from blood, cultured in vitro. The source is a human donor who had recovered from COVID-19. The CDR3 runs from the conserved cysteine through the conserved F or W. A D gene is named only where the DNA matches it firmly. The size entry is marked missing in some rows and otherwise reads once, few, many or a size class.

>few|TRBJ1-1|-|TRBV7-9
TGTGCCAGCAGCGGCAGAGGGAACACTGAAGCTTTCTTT
CASSGRGNTEAFF
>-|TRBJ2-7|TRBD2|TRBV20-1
TGCAGTGCTAGAATCGAGGCGGGAGTCCCCTACGAGCAGTACTTC
CSARIEAGVPYEQYF
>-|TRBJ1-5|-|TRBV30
TGTGCCTGGAGTGAAGGGGGAGGTAGGCCCCAGCATTTT
CAWSEGGGRPQHF
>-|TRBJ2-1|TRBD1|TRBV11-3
TGTGCCAGCAGCCTACGTGGGACAGGGGGCAATGAGCAGTTCTTC
CASSLRGTGGNEQFF
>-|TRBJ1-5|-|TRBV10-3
TGTGCCATCTCCAGAGACTATAGCAATCAGCCCCAGCATTTT
CAISRDYSNQPQHF
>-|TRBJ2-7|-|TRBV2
TGTGCCAGCAGGAAGGGATGGTATCCCTACGAGCAGTACTTC
CASRKGWYPYEQYF
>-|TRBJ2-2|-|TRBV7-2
TGTGCCAGCAGGGGGGTCGGGGTCGGCACCGGGGAGCTGTTTTTT
CASRGVGVGTGELFF
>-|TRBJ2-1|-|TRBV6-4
TGTGCCAGCAGCCGGGACATCAATGAGCAGTTCTTC
CASSRDINEQFF
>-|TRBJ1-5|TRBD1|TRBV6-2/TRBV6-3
TGTGCCAGCAGTCAAAGACAGGGCAACAATCAGCCCCAGCATTTT
CASSQRQGNNQPQHF
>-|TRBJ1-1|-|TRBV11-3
TGTGCCAGCAGCTCAAACGGGGCCCTCGGTGAAGCTTTCTTT
CASSSNGALGEAFF
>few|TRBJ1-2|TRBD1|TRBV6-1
TGTGCCAGCAGTCTCGACAGGGCCCGGGGCTACACCTTC
CASSLDRARGYTF
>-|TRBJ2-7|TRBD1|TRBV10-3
TGTGCCATCAGTGAACAGGGGTTGGTGGCCTACGAGCAGTACTTC
CAISEQGLVAYEQYF
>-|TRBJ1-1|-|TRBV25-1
TGTGCCAGCAGTGAATTTAAAGGTGAAGCTTTCTTT
CASSEFKGEAFF
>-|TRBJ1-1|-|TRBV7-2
TGTGCCAGCAGCCCTGGGCTCATGAACACTGAAGCTTTCTTT
CASSPGLMNTEAFF
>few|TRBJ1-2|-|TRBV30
TGTGCCTGGAGTGCCCAATACTACACCTTC
CAWSAQYYTF
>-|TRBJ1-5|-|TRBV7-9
TGTGCCAGCAGCTTAGGGGGGCACGGCAATCAGCCCCAGCATTTT
CASSLGGHGNQPQHF
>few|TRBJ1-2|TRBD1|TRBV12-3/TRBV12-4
TGTGCCAGCAGTTTTGTCGGAAGGACAGGGAACTATGGCTACACCTTC
CASSFVGRTGNYGYTF
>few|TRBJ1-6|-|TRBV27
TGTGCCAGCAGTAACAGGGAGACTTCACCCCTCCACTTT
CASSNRETSPLHF
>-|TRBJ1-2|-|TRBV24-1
TGTGCCACCAGTTGGGGCAACTATGGCTACACCTTC
CATSWGNYGYTF
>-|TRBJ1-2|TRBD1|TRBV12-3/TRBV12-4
TGTGCCAGCAGCCCTCCGGGGACAGGGATGACTGGCTACACCTTC
CASSPPGTGMTGYTF
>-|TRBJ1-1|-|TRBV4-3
TGCGCCAGCAGCCTAGATGAAGGGCACGCAGTAGGTGTAAACACTGAAGCTTTCTTT
CASSLDEGHAVGVNTEAFF
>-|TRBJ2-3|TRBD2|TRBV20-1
TGCAGTGCTAGCTGGGCTAGCGGGAACACAGATACGCAGTATTTT
CSASWASGNTDTQYF
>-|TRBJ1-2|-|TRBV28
TGTGCCAGCAGTCAAGGGGGGTGGTGGGGCTACACCTTC
CASSQGGWWGYTF
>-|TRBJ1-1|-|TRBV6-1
TGTGCCAGCAGTCCCCCCGGGGGATCAAACACTGAAGCTTTCTTT
CASSPPGGSNTEAFF
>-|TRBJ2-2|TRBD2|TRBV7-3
TGTGCCAGCAGCCGGAGGAGCGGGGACACCGGGGAGCTGTTTTTT
CASSRRSGDTGELFF
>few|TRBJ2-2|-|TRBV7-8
TGTGCCAGCAGTGCGATCGGGCGACTCCTTAACACCGGGGAGCTGTTTTTT
CASSAIGRLLNTGELFF
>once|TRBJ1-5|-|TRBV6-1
TGTGCCAGCAGTGAAGCGCGGGGGAATGGCAATCAGCCCCAGCATTTT
CASSEARGNGNQPQHF
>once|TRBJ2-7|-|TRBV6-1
TGTGCCAGCAGCCCCTCCGGGACGGCGTCCTACGAGCAGTACTTC
CASSPSGTASYEQYF
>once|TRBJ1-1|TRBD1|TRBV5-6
TGTGCCAGCACCTCCCCGGGACAGCACCTCATGAACACTGAAGCTTTCTTT
CASTSPGQHLMNTEAFF
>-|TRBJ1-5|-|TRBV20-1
TGCAGTGCGCACCATCTCTTAGACAGGAAGTGGCAGCCCCAGCATTTT
CSAHHLLDRKWQPQHF
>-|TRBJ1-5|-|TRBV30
TGTGCCTGGAGTCCCGCAGAAACTATCTATCAGCCCCAGCATTTT
CAWSPAETIYQPQHF
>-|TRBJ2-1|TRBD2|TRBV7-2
TGTGCCAGCAGCTACAGCGGGAGCTCCTACAATGAGCAGTTCTTC
CASSYSGSSYNEQFF
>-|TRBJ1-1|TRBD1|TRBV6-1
TGTGCCAGCAGCCGGGACAGGGGGCGAACTGAAGCTTTCTTT
CASSRDRGRTEAFF
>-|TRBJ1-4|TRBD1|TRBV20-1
TGCAGTGCTGACGCGACAGGGGGACCCGAAAAACTGTTTTTT
CSADATGGPEKLFF
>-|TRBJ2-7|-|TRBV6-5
TGTGCCAGCAGCTACGCACAGGGTTACGAGCAGTACTTC
CASSYAQGYEQYF
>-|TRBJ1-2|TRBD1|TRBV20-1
TGCAGTGTTAGGGGACAGCGCTATGGCTACACCTTC
CSVRGQRYGYTF